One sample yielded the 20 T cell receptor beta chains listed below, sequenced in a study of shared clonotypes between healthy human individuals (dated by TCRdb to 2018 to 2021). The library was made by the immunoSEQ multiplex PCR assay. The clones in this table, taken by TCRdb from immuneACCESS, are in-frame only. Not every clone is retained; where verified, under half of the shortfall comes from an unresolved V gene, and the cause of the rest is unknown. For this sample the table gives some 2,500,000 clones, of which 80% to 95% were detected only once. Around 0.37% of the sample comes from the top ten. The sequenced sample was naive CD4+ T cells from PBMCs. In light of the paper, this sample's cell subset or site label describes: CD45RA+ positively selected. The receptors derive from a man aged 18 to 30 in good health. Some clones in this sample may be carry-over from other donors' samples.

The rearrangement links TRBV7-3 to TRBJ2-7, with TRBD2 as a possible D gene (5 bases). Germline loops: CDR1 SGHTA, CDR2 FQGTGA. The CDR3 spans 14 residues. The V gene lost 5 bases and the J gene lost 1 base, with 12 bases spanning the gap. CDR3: CASSPQPGSYEQYF. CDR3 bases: TGTGCCAGCAGCCCTCAACCGGGGTCCTACGAGCAGTACTTC.

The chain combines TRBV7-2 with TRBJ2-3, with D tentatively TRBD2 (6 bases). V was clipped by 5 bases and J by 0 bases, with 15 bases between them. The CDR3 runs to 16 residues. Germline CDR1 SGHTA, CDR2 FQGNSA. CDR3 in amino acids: CASSPTRSQSTDTQYF. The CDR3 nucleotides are TGTGCCAGCAGCCCGACTAGATCGCAGAGCACAGATACGCAGTATTTT.

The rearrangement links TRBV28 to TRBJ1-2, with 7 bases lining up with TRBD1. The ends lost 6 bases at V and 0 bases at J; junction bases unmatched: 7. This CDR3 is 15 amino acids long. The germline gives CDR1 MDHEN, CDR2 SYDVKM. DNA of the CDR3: TGTGCCAGCAGACGACAGGGAAACTCTAACTATGGCTACACCTTC. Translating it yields CASRRQGNSNYGYTF.

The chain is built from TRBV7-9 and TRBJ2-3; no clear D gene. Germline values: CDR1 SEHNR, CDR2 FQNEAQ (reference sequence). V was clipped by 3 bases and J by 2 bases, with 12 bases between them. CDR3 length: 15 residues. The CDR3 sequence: CASSLGLHFTDTQYF. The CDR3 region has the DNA TGTGCCAGCAGCTTGGGTCTACATTTCACAGATACGCAGTATTTT.

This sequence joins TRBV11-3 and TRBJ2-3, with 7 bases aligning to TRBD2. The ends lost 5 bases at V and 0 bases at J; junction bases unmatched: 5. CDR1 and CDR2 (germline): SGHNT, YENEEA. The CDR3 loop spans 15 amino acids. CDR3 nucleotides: TGTGCCAGCAGCCCCGGGGGGACCAGCACAGATACGCAGTATTTT. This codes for CASSPGGTSTDTQYF.

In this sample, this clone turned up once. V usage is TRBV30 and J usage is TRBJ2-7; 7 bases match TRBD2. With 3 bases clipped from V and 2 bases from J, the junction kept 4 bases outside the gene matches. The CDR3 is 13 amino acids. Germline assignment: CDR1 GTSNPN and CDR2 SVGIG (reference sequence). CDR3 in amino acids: CAWRVGRPYEQYF. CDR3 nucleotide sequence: TGTGCCTGGAGGGTCGGGAGGCCCTACGAGCAGTACTTC.

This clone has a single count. The CDR3 DNA sequence: TGTGCCAGCAGTGAACGGGGGGACTATGGCTACACCTTC. This encodes CASSERGDYGYTF. This chain links TRBV6-5 with TRBJ1-2; TRBD1 is a possible D gene (5 bases). The length of the CDR3 is 13 residues. CDR1 and CDR2 (germline): MNHEY, SVGAGI. Trimming pared 5 bases from V and 3 bases from J, leaving 10 bases between.

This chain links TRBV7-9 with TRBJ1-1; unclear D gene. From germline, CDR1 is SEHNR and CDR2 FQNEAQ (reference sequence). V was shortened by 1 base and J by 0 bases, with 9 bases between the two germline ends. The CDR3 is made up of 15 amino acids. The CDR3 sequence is CASSLGPRLNTEAFF. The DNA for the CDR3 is TGTGCCAGCAGCTTAGGCCCGAGACTGAACACTGAAGCTTTCTTT.

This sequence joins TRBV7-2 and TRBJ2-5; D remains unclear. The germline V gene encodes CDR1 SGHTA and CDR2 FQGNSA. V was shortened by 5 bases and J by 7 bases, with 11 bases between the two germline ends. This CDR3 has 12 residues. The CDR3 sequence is CASSAPGPTQYF. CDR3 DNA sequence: TGTGCCAGCAGCGCACCAGGCCCGACCCAGTACTTC.

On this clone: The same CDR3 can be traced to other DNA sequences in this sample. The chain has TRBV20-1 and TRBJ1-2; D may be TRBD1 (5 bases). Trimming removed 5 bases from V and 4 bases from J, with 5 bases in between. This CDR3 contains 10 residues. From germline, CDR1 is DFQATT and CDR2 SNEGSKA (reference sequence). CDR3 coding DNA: TGCAGTGCTGACAGCTATGGCTACACCTTC. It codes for CSADSYGYTF.

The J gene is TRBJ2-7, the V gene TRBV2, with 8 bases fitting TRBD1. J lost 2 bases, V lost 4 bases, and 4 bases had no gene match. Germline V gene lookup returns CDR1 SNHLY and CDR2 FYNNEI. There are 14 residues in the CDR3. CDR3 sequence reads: CASSGEQGAYEQYF. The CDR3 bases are TGTGCCAGCAGTGGGGAACAGGGGGCCTACGAGCAGTACTTC.

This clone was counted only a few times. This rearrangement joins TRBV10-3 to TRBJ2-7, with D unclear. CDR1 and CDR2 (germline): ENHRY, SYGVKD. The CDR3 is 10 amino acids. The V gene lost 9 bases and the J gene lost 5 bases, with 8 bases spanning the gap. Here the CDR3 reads CAMPDHEQYF. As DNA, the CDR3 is TGTGCCATGCCTGACCACGAGCAGTACTTC.

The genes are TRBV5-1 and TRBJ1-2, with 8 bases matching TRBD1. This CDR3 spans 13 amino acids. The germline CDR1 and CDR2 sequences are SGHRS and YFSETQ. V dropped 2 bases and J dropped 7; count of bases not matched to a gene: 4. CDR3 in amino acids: CASSFSGQGGYTF. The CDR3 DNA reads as TGCGCCAGCAGCTTTTCCGGACAGGGTGGCTACACCTTC.

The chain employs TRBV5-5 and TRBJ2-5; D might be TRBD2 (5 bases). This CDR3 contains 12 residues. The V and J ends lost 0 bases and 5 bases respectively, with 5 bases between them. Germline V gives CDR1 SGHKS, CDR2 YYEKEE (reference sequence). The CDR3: CASSLAGETQYF. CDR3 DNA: TGTGCCAGCAGCTTGGCGGGGGAGACCCAGTACTTC.

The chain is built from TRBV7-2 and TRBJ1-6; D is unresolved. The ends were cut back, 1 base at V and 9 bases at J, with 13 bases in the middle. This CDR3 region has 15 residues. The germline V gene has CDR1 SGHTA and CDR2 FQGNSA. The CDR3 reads CASSLEALGVSPLHF. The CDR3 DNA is TGTGCCAGCAGCTTAGAAGCCCTTGGGGTTTCACCCCTCCACTTT.

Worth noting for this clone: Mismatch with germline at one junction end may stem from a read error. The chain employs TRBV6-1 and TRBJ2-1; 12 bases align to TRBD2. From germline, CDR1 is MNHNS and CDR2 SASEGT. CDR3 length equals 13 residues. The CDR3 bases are TGTGCCAGCAGTGACAGACTAGCGGGAGTAGTGATCTTC. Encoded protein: CASSDRLAGVVIF.

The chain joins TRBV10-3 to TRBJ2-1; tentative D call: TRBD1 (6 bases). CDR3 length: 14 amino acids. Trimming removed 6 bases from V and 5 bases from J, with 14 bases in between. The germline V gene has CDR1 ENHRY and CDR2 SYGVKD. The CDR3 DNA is TGTGCCATCAGCGGAATAGCAGGGGACAATGAGCAGTTCTTC. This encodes CAISGIAGDNEQFF.

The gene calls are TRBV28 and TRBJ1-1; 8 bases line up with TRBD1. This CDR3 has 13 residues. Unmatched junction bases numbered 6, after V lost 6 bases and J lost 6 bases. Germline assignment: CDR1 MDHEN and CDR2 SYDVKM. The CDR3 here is CASRGRQGSEAFF. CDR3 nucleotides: TGTGCCAGCAGGGGTCGACAGGGGTCTGAAGCTTTCTTT. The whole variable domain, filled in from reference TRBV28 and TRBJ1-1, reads DVKVTQSSRYLVKRTGEKVFLECVQDMDHENMFWYRQDPGLGLRLIYFSYDVKMKEKGDIPEGYSVSREKKERFSLILESASTNQTSMYLCASRGRQGSEAFFGQGTRLTVV.

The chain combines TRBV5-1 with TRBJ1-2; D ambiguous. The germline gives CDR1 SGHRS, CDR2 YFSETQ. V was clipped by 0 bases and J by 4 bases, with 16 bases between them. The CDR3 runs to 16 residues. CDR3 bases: TGCGCCAGCAGCTTGGCGGCAGGCCACCTTCCCTATGGCTACACCTTC. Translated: CASSLAAGHLPYGYTF.

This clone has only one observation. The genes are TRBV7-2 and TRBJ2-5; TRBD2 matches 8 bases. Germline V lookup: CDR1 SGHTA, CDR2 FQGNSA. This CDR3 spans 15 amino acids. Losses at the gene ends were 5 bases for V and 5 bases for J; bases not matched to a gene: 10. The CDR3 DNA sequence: TGTGCCAGCAGCCCAGGCAGCGGGAGAAAGGAGACCCAGTACTTC. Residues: CASSPGSGRKETQYF.